The next 3 T cell receptor beta chains were all read from a single sample in a study of vaccination and CD4 T cells after COVID-19 (dated by TCRdb to between 2021 and 2022). Receptor libraries were prepared by PCR. For sequencing, an Illumina iSeq 100 was employed. DNA from cultured CD4+ T cells was subjected to TCR sequencing with the Oncomine TCR Beta short-read assay at the Johns Hopkins FTIC core. Using fastp trimming at Q25 and MiXCR clonotype assembly, TCRdb reanalyzed the public sequencing data and kept in-frame beta chains. One record per CDR3 amino acid sequence lists the most common genes and DNA. Counted in this sample were some 9,000 distinct CDR3 sequences; 65% to 70% of them appeared once. The top ten constitute 9% of the sample. Explained via the paper, the treatment or condition label denotes: roughly 10-day PBMC culture with coronavirus spike peptide pools or control peptides (ViraFEST assay).

Their antigen targets remain unknown. This specimen consisted of CD4+ T cells from blood, cultured in vitro, obtained before SARS-CoV-2 vaccination. The source is a human donor who had recovered from COVID-19.

The chain combines TRBV19 with TRBJ1-5; a possible D gene is TRBD1 (5 bases). The germline V and J ends were trimmed by 5 bases and 0 bases, with 14 bases remaining between them. Germline CDR1 is LNHDA and CDR2 is SQIVND (reference sequence). The CDR3 totals 16 residues. CDR3 amino acids: CASSPRRGDSNQPQHF. The CDR3 DNA sequence: TGTGCCAGTAGTCCTCGTAGGGGTGATAGCAATCAGCCCCAGCATTTT.

This clonotype appeared a few times. The chain uses TRBV20-1 and TRBJ2-5; D is unresolved. Trimming pared 4 bases from V and 2 bases from J, leaving 11 bases between. The germline V gene encodes CDR1 DFQATT and CDR2 SNEGSKA (reference sequence). The CDR3 runs 13 residues. The CDR3: CSATPSAQETQYF. DNA for the CDR3: TGCAGTGCTACCCCCTCAGCTCAAGAGACCCAGTACTTC.

This clonotype was found a few times. This chain uses TRBV2 with TRBJ2-1; D gene uncertain. The V end lost 7 bases, the J end lost 3 bases, and 4 bases lay between the germline ends. Germline CDR1 is SNHLY and CDR2 is FYNNEI. The CDR3 totals 11 residues. The CDR3 coding sequence is TGTGCCAGCAAGTTCTACAATGAGCAGTTCTTC. It translates to CASKFYNEQFF.